Each of the 9 T cell receptor beta chains below was sequenced from the same sample in a study of blood T cells in healthy people across ages. Through a sample-barcoded 5' primer and a J-beta primer mix, a second PCR was run for roughly 6 to 12 cycles. TCRdb re-called the 5' RACE reads with MiXCR, one entry per CDR3 protein. The table shows approximately 800,000 distinct CDR3 sequences, with 25% occurring only once. The sample also formed part of further work on T cells of mothers and their children.

Material: blood. Source of these receptors: a boy aged 10-17 years in good health.

In this sample, this clonotype turned up a few times. This chain uses TRBV24-1 with TRBJ2-1, with unresolved D. Trimming pared 3 bases from V and 0 bases from J, leaving 8 bases between. CDR1 is KGHDR, CDR2 SFDVKD, per germline. The CDR3 is made up of 15 amino acids. CDR3 coding DNA: TGTGCCACCAGTGATCCGGGTTTCTCCTACAATGAGCAGTTCTTC. Translated: CATSDPGFSYNEQFF.

The V gene is TRBV6-1, the J gene TRBJ2-5; 8 nucleotides line up with TRBD2. Near its end, the DNA agrees better with TRBJ2-7, so the J call may be wrong. Germline values: CDR1 MNHNS, CDR2 SASEGT. CDR3 length equals 15 residues. Here the CDR3 reads CASSKLAEFPYEQYF. The CDR3 region has the DNA TGTGCCAGCAGTAAACTAGCGGAGTTCCCCTACGAGCAGTACTTC.

This clonotype has just a few counts. V gene TRBV4-1 combines with J gene TRBJ2-5; D is perhaps TRBD1 (6 bases). The tail of the sequence fits TRBJ2-7 better, so the J call may be wrong. In germline, CDR1 is MGHRA, CDR2 YSYEKL. The CDR3 has 14 amino acids. The CDR3 reads CASSQWTVSYEQYF. In nucleotides, the CDR3 is TGCGCCAGCAGCCAGTGGACAGTATCCTACGAGCAGTACTTC.

The chain has TRBV29-1 and TRBJ1-2; D gene ambiguous. Germline values: CDR1 SQVTM, CDR2 ANQGSEA. V dropped 4 bases and J dropped 4 bases, with 7 bases sitting between them. The CDR3 totals 11 residues. CDR3 nucleotides: TGCAGCGTTGGAGTAACCTATGGCTACACCTTC. It yields the protein CSVGVTYGYTF.

This chain connects TRBV5-1 to TRBJ2-3, with 7 bases fitting TRBD2. Germline V gene data show CDR1 as SGHRS and CDR2 as YFSETQ. The CDR3 spans 16 residues. J was trimmed by 0 bases and V by 0 bases; bases with no gene match: 4. The CDR3 spells CASSLDGGSSTDTQYF. In nucleotides, the CDR3 is TGCGCCAGCAGCTTGGACGGCGGGAGTAGCACAGATACGCAGTATTTT.

The rearrangement links TRBV9 to TRBJ2-3; 7 bases are shared with TRBD2. CDR1 and CDR2 (germline): SGDLS, YYNGEE. J gave up 4 bases and V 5 bases, and 7 bases lay outside the gene matches. The CDR3 contains 14 residues. This CDR3 reads CASSDAGVADTQYF. The CDR3 DNA is TGTGCCAGCAGTGACGCGGGAGTCGCAGATACGCAGTATTTT.

The CDR3 sequence: CASSTRSGHGTRREQYF. The CDR3 DNA is TGTGCCAGCAGCACCCGGTCGGGACACGGTACCCGACGCGAGCAGTACTTC. The chain couples TRBV21-1 to TRBJ2-7; the table's D call TRBD1 went unverified against the DNA. TRBV21-1 is a listed pseudogene. The CDR3 is made up of 17 amino acids.

This chain links TRBV19 with TRBJ2-5; 7 nucleotides align to TRBD2. CDR3 length: 14 residues. The J segment lost 4 bases and the V segment lost 10 bases, leaving 12 bases of the junction unmatched. Germline assignment: CDR1 LNHDA and CDR2 SQIVND (reference sequence). Here the CDR3 reads CAIGLGGNSETQYF. As DNA, the CDR3 is TGTGCCATAGGACTAGGTGGAAATTCAGAGACCCAGTACTTC.

V is TRBV6-2 or TRBV6-3 and J is TRBJ2-7; the D gene is possibly TRBD1 (6 bases). Germline V gene sequence: CDR1 MNHEY, CDR2 SVGEGT. With 6 bases removed from V and 3 bases from J, the gap between germline ends came to 15 bases. The CDR3 is 14 amino acids. CDR3 nucleotide sequence: TGTGCCAGCAGCCCCATTACAGGGTTCTACGAGCAGTACTTC. Encoded protein: CASSPITGFYEQYF.